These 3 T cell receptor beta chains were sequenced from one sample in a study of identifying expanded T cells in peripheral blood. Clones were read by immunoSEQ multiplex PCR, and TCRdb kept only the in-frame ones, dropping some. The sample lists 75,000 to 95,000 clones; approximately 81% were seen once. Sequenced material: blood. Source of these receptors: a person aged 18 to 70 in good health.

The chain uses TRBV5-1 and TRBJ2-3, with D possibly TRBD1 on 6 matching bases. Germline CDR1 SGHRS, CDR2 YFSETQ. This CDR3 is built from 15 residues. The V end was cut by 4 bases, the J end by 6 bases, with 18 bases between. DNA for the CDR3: TGCGCCAGCAGCACGGCAACACAGGGTGCGGATACGCAGTATTTT. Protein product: CASSTATQGADTQYF.

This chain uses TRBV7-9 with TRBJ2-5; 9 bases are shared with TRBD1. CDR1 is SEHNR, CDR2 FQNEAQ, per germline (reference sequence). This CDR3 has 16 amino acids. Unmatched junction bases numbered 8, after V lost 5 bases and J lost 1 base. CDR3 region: CASSPGQGKVQETQYF. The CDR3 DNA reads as TGTGCCAGCAGCCCAGGACAGGGGAAAGTCCAAGAGACCCAGTACTTC. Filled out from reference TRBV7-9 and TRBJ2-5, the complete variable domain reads DTGVSQNPRHKITKRGQNVTFRCDPISEHNRLYWYRQTLGQGPEFLTYFQNEAQLEKSRLLSDRFSAERPKGSFSTLEIQRTEQGDSAMYLCASSPGQGKVQETQYFGPGTRLLVL.

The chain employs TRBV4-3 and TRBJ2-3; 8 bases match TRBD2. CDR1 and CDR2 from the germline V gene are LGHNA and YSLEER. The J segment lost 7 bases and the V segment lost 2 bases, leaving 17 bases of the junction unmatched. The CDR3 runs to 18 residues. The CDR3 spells CASSQFRRQAGVGNTQYF. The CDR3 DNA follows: TGCGCCAGCAGCCAATTTCGTCGTCAAGCGGGGGTAGGGAATACGCAGTATTTT.